This entry describes one T cell receptor (beta chain). The data derive from a study of blood T cell repertoires in COVID-19. Study summary: There were acute and convalescent COVID-19 samples, and they came from the United States, Italy and Spain. From T cells, B-cell-depleted T cells, or PBMCs came the material, which was cDNA or gDNA.

The protocol was immunoSEQ multiplex PCR, while the TCRdb copy is restricted to in-frame clones and leaves out a portion. The sample gives roughly 410,000 clones, about 91% of which show up once; around 1.5% is in the top ten. The CDR3 spans 18 residues. CDR1 and CDR2 from the germline V gene are MNHEY and SVGEGT. J gave up 1 base and V 6 bases, and 7 bases lay outside the gene matches. Enrollment of patients from Seattle took place during active infection, with longitudinal follow-up. The sample was peripheral blood. This TCR was recovered from a woman in her thirties or forties with COVID-19, enrolled during active disease. The rearrangement joins TRBV6-2 or TRBV6-3 to TRBJ2-1; 15 nucleotides align to TRBD2. The CDR3 reads CASSLGLAGGLSYNEQFF. The CDR3 nucleotides read TGTGCCAGCAGCCTCGGACTAGCGGGAGGGTTGTCCTACAATGAGCAGTTCTTC.